This note documents a single T cell receptor beta chain sequence. This entry comes from a study of blood T cell repertoires in COVID-19. Authors' data handling: Amplified reference gene primers provided the basis for estimating nucleated cell counts. The data were produced by immunoSEQ multiplex PCR, yet TCRdb's version contains in-frame clones alone and is incomplete. The V and J calls and the clone size are those of that table, but D and trimming were determined from the DNA. The sample holds more than 25,000 clones, 75% to 85% seen once. The ends were cut back, 2 bases at V and 4 bases at J, with 11 bases in the middle. There are 15 residues in the CDR3. CDR1 is KGHSH, CDR2 LQKENI, per germline.

V usage is TRBV18 and J usage is TRBJ2-2; D not certain. The origin of this receptor is a human donor in a cohort sampled during active COVID-19. Material for sequencing was peripheral blood. CDR3: CASSPIEAATGELFF. The CDR3 nucleotides are TGTGCCAGCTCACCAATCGAGGCAGCCACCGGGGAGCTGTTTTTT.